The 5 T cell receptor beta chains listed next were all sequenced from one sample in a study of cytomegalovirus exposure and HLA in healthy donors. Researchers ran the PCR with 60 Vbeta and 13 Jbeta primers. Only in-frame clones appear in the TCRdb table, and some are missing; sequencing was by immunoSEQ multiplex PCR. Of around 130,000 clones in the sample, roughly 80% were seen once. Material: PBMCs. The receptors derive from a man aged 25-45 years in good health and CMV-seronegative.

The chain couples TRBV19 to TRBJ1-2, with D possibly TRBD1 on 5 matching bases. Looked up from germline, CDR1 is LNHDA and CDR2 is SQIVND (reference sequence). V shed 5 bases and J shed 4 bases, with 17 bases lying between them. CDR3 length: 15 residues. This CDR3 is CASSALAGPGYGYTF. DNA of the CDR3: TGTGCCAGTAGTGCCTTGGCAGGGCCGGGCTATGGCTACACCTTC. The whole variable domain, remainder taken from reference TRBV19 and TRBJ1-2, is DGGITQSPKYLFRKEGQNVTLSCEQNLNHDAMYWYRQDPGQGLRLIYYSQIVNDFQKGDIAEGYSVSREKKESFPLTVTSAQKNPTAFYLCASSALAGPGYGYTFGSGTRLTVV.

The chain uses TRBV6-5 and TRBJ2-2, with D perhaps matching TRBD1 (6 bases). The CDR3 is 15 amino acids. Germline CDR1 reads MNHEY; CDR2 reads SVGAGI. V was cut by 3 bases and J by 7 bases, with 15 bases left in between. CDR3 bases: TGTGCCAGCAGTTATATAGTGGGGGCCAACGGGGAGCTGTTTTTT. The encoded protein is CASSYIVGANGELFF.

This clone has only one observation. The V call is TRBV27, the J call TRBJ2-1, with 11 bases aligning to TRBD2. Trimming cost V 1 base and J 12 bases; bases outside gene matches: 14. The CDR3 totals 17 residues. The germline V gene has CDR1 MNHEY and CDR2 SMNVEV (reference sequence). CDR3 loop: CASSLWTSGPSPGGQFF. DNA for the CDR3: TGTGCCAGCAGTTTATGGACTAGCGGGCCTAGCCCCGGTGGGCAGTTCTTC.

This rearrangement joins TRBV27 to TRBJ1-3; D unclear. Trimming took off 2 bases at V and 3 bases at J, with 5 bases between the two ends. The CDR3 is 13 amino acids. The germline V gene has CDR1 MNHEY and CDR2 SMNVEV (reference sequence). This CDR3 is CASSLSLGNTIYF. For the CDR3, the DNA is TGTGCCAGCAGTTTAAGCCTTGGAAACACCATATATTTT.

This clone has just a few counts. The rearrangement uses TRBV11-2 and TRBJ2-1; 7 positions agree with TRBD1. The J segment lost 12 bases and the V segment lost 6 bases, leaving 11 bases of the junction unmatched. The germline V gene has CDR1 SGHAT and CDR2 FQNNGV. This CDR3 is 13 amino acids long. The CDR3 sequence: CASRPGDRDRQFF. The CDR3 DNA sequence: TGTGCCAGCAGACCTGGGGACCGGGACAGGCAGTTCTTC.